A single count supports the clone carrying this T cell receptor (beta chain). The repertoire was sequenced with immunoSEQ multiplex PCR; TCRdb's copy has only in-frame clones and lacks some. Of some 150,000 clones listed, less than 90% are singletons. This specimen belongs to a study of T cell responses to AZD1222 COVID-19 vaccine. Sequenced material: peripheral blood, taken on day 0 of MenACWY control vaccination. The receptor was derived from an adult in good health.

This CDR3 is CASRGRGQGNSNTEAFF. Here the CDR3 DNA reads TGTGCCAGTAGAGGTAGGGGACAGGGAAACTCGAACACTGAAGCTTTCTTT. J is TRBJ1-1 and V is TRBV19, with 9 bases identical to TRBD1. The CDR3 totals 17 residues. J gave up 1 base and V 6 bases, and 12 bases lay outside the gene matches. The germline V gene encodes CDR1 LNHDA and CDR2 SQIVND (reference sequence). Using reference TRBV19 and TRBJ1-1 for the parts outside the CDR3, the full variable domain is DGGITQSPKYLFRKEGQNVTLSCEQNLNHDAMYWYRQDPGQGLRLIYYSQIVNDFQKGDIAEGYSVSREKKESFPLTVTSAQKNPTAFYLCASRGRGQGNSNTEAFFGQGTRLTVV.